This TCR beta chain was obtained from a study of graft-versus-host responses after intestinal transplantation. Looking at the study overall: Recipients uniformly received anti-thymocyte globulin induction, followed by tacrolimus and steroids for around 3 years. Findings of the study overall: Subjects displaying graft-donor T cell macrochimerism possessed elevated graft-versus-host to host-versus-graft clonal ratios inside allografts. Peak circulating GvH clone levels were associated with early post-transplant HvG declines. Detected in recipient marrow were GvH clones, some of which were first observed in ileum or blood.

Method: immunoSEQ multiplex PCR; TCRdb's copy keeps in-frame clones and lacks some. Of fewer than 120,000 clones in the sample, 85% to 95% were seen once. This CDR3 contains 12 residues. Trimming shortened V by 0 bases and J by 4 bases, and 5 bases separated the two germline ends. From germline, CDR1 is SGHNT and CDR2 YYREEE (reference sequence). As concerns this clone: What it binds is not known. The same CDR3 can be traced to other DNA sequences in this sample.

The rearrangement joins TRBV5-4 to TRBJ2-7, with no clear D. The receptor comes from a human donor who received an intestinal transplant. Sequenced material: unstimulated CD8+ T cells sorted from spleen or lymph node cells, taken before intestinal transplant. DNA for the CDR3: TGTGCCAGCAGCTTGGGGGGTTACGAGCAGTACTTC. Translating gives CASSLGGYEQYF. Drawing the rest from reference TRBV5-4 and TRBJ2-7, the complete variable domain is ETGVTQSPTHLIKTRGQQVTLRCSSQSGHNTVSWYQQALGQGPQFIFQYYREEENGRGNFPPRFSGLQFPNYSSELNVNALELDDSALYLCASSLGGYEQYFGPGTRLTVT.